This T cell receptor (beta chain) was captured in a study of graft-versus-host responses after intestinal transplantation. Study-level information: Every one of the recipients received anti-thymocyte globulin induction and afterwards took tacrolimus and steroids for about 3 years.

The method was immunoSEQ multiplex PCR; TCRdb's version includes in-frame clones alone and lacks a portion of them. In the table there are about 85,000 clones, approximately 90% of which are singletons. Germline-derived CDR1 and CDR2 are SEHNR and FQNEAQ (reference sequence). Losses at the gene ends were 5 bases for V and 5 bases for J; bases not matched to a gene: 6. This CDR3 region has 14 residues. About this clone: Its antigen remains unknown.

This chain links TRBV7-9 with TRBJ1-2, with TRBD1 identical over 9 bases. This TCR was recovered from a human donor who was the organ donor for an intestinal transplant. The source material was unstimulated CD8+ T cells sorted from spleen or lymph node cells, sampled before transplant. CDR3 sequence: CASSGGTGRYGYTF. CDR3 DNA: TGTGCCAGCAGCGGAGGGACAGGGAGGTATGGCTACACCTTC. Full variable domain (remainder filled in from reference TRBV7-9 and TRBJ1-2): DTGVSQNPRHKITKRGQNVTFRCDPISEHNRLYWYRQTLGQGPEFLTYFQNEAQLEKSRLLSDRFSAERPKGSFSTLEIQRTEQGDSAMYLCASSGGTGRYGYTFGSGTRLTVV.